Listed below are T cell receptor beta chains from one sample, sequenced in a study of blood T cell repertoires in COVID-19. Produced via immunoSEQ multiplex PCR; TCRdb's table is partial and in-frame only. The sample lists more than 200,000 clones; approximately 86% were seen once. Sequenced: peripheral blood. Receptors originate from a human donor in a cohort sampled during active COVID-19. CDR3s include the opening cysteine and the closing phenylalanine or tryptophan. The order of the fields is CDR3 DNA, CDR3 protein, V gene, D gene, J gene, clone size. A D gene is named only where the DNA matches it firmly. Clone size is stated in some rows and not others, as once, few, many or a class when expanded.

DNA: TGCAGCGTTGGACAGGGGCCCAACACCCTCTACGAGCAGTACTTC
CDR3: CSVGQGPNTLYEQYF
V: TRBV29-1
D: TRBD1
J: TRBJ2-7
size: -

DNA: TGTGCCAGCAGCCCCGGGACAGGGTACTACGAGCAGTACTTC
CDR3: CASSPGTGYYEQYF
V: TRBV11-1
D: TRBD1
J: TRBJ2-7
size: -

DNA: TGTGCCATCAGTTCTCAGGGCTTGAACACTGAAGCTTTCTTT
CDR3: CAISSQGLNTEAFF
V: TRBV10-3
D: -
J: TRBJ1-1
size: -

DNA: TGTGCCACCCGGTATTATACTGAAGCTTTCTTT
CDR3: CATRYYTEAFF
V: TRBV15
D: -
J: TRBJ1-1
size: -

DNA: TGTGCCAGCTCTCTGGACAGGGTCGATGAAAAACTGTTTTTT
CDR3: CASSLDRVDEKLFF
V: TRBV18
D: TRBD1
J: TRBJ1-4
size: -

DNA: TGTGCCAGTAGTATGGGGTGGGAGAATTTCTACGAGCAGTACTTC
CDR3: CASSMGWENFYEQYF
V: TRBV19
D: -
J: TRBJ2-7
size: -

DNA: TGTGCCAGCAGTCGAACAGTTAGCAATCAGCCCCAGCATTTT
CDR3: CASSRTVSNQPQHF
V: TRBV6-5
D: -
J: TRBJ1-5
size: once

DNA: TGCAGTGCCAGTAGCGGGAGCTCCTACGAGCAGTACTTC
CDR3: CSASSGSSYEQYF
V: TRBV20-1
D: TRBD2
J: TRBJ2-7
size: -

DNA: TGTGCCAGCCACAGGGTAGGGGCCAAAAACATTCAGTACTTC
CDR3: CASHRVGAKNIQYF
V: TRBV6-5
D: -
J: TRBJ2-4
size: -

DNA: TGTGCCAGCAGATCGACAGGCACGGGGCAGCCCCAGCATTTT
CDR3: CASRSTGTGQPQHF
V: TRBV28
D: -
J: TRBJ1-5
size: once

DNA: TGTGCCAGCAGTTACACTGGACTAGTCCACACCGGGGAGCTGTTTTTT
CDR3: CASSYTGLVHTGELFF
V: TRBV6-2/TRBV6-3
D: TRBD2
J: TRBJ2-2
size: -